These 4 T cell receptor beta chains originate from one sample sequenced in a study of blood T cell repertoires in COVID-19. Sequencing was performed with immunoSEQ multiplex PCR; in TCRdb, only in-frame clones are kept and a portion is missing. The data contain approximately 290,000 clones, under 90% of them singletons. Source material: peripheral blood. These receptors were obtained from a woman aged 30 to 39 with COVID-19, enrolled during active disease.

The V and J genes are TRBV6-4 and TRBJ1-3; D is unclear. CDR1 MRHNA and CDR2 SNTAGT come from the germline V gene. The CDR3 length is 17 residues. The V end lost 0 bases, the J end lost 0 bases, and 12 bases lay between the germline ends. The CDR3 region has the DNA TGTGCCAGCAGTGACTCGCCGCTCTCGAGCTCTGGAAACACCATATATTTT. Amino acids: CASSDSPLSSSGNTIYF.

This chain joins TRBV19 and TRBJ1-4; 7 positions agree with TRBD1. Germline V lookup: CDR1 LNHDA, CDR2 SQIVND (reference sequence). The junction had 4 bases not matched to a gene; V was cut back by 5 bases and J by 4 bases. The CDR3 contains 14 residues. DNA of the CDR3: TGTGCCAGTAGTCTCGGACAGGATAATGAAAAACTGTTTTTT. As protein: CASSLGQDNEKLFF.

This clone came up a few times. The chain joins TRBV19 to TRBJ1-4; possibly TRBD1 for D (5 bases). Deletions cut 9 bases from V and 7 bases from J, with 15 bases between. Germline V CDR1 and CDR2: LNHDA, SQIVND (reference sequence). This CDR3 contains 13 residues. CDR3 DNA: TGTGCCAGCCTGGGAGGGGCTGCTGAAAAACTGTTTTTT. Translation: CASLGGAAEKLFF.

V is TRBV3-1 (or the pseudogene TRBV3-2) and J is TRBJ1-5, with 11 nucleotides matching TRBD1. Germline V CDR1 and CDR2: LGHDT, YNNKEL (reference sequence). V lost 4 bases, J lost 9 bases, and 8 bases stayed unmatched. The CDR3 covers 15 residues. CDR3 DNA: TGTGCCAGCAGCCTTGGGACAGGGGGGGTAGGGCCCCAGCATTTT. It codes for CASSLGTGGVGPQHF.